These 23 T cell receptor beta chains were sequenced from one sample in a study of blood T cell repertoires in COVID-19 (dated by TCRdb to the early 2020s). Library preparation employed the immunoSEQ multiplex PCR assay. TCRdb stores this immuneACCESS table with in-frame sequences only. Part of the clones is absent; in the studies checked, under half of the shortfall reflects unresolved V genes, and no reason is known for the rest. The sample table contains around 300,000 clones; only one count was recorded for 85% of them. The top ten hold 13% of the sample. The sample taken for sequencing was peripheral blood. These TCRs come from a human donor in a cohort sampled during active COVID-19.

A note on this clone: The sample holds other DNA sequences that translate to the same CDR3. This chain uses TRBV5-1 with TRBJ1-4; TRBD1 matches 9 bases. Germline V gene data show CDR1 as SGHRS and CDR2 as YFSETQ. V was clipped by 4 bases and J by 5 bases; unmatched bases: 3. The CDR3 has 14 residues. CDR3 nucleotides: TGCGCCAGCAGCCCGGGACAGGGAAATGAAAAACTGTTTTTT. It specifies CASSPGQGNEKLFF.

The J gene is TRBJ1-1, the V gene TRBV3-1 (or the pseudogene TRBV3-2); D is possibly TRBD1 (6 bases). The germline gives CDR1 LGHDT, CDR2 YNNKEL (reference sequence). Trimming stripped 8 bases from V and 4 bases from J, with 20 bases between. The CDR3 runs 15 residues. Here the CDR3 DNA reads TGTGCCAGCGCACAGGCAGGTGAAGGGGGCACTGAAGCTTTCTTT. Residues: CASAQAGEGGTEAFF.

CDR3 sequence: CASSLLLENIQYF. Written as DNA, the CDR3 is TGTGCCAGCAGCTTGTTACTAGAAAACATTCAGTACTTC. V gene TRBV11-2 combines with J gene TRBJ2-4; perhaps TRBD2 as D (5 bases). Trimming shortened V by 3 bases and J by 5 bases, and 8 bases separated the two germline ends. The CDR3 totals 13 residues. Per germline, CDR1 SGHAT and CDR2 FQNNGV.

The chain uses TRBV10-3 and TRBJ1-4, with D possibly being TRBD1 (5 bases). CDR3 length: 11 amino acids. Germline V gives CDR1 ENHRY, CDR2 SYGVKD. Trimming removed 10 bases at V and 10 bases at J, with 13 bases between. Written as DNA, the CDR3 is TGTGCCACCGGGGACGGGGGAAAACTGTTTTTT. It encodes CATGDGGKLFF.

The chain uses TRBV5-4 and TRBJ2-7, with TRBD2 matching over 8 bases. V was clipped by 5 bases and J by 3 bases; unmatched bases: 4. Per germline, CDR1 SGHNT and CDR2 YYREEE (reference sequence). The CDR3 has 13 residues. CDR3 sequence (DNA): TGTGCCAGCAGAACGGGACTAGGCTACGAGCAGTACTTC. As protein: CASRTGLGYEQYF.

The chain joins TRBV4-1 to TRBJ1-5; D is unclear. From germline, CDR1 is MGHRA and CDR2 YSYEKL. The CDR3 totals 17 residues. V lost 0 bases and J 3 bases, leaving 15 bases between the germline ends. As DNA, the CDR3 is TGCGCCAGCAGCCAAGAAGGAGGACGCAGGTACAATCAGCCCCAGCATTTT. Translating it yields CASSQEGGRRYNQPQHF.

The chain joins TRBV27 to TRBJ2-5; 9 bases align to TRBD1. The germline gives CDR1 MNHEY, CDR2 SMNVEV (reference sequence). This CDR3 comprises 14 residues. Trimming cost V 7 bases and J 5 bases; bases outside gene matches: 8. The CDR3 DNA reads as TGTGCCAGCAAAGGACAGGGGAGGGGGGAGACCCAGTACTTC. Translated, it gives CASKGQGRGETQYF.

V and J are TRBV6-5 and TRBJ2-7, with D possibly matching TRBD2 (5 bases). Trimming took 0 bases from V and 2 from J, leaving 5 bases between them. The CDR3 consists of 13 residues. The germline V gene encodes CDR1 MNHEY and CDR2 SVGAGI. This chain's CDR3 is CASSYSGTYEQYF. The CDR3 nucleotides are TGTGCCAGCAGTTACTCCGGGACCTACGAGCAGTACTTC.

The chain has TRBV5-1 and TRBJ1-2, with TRBD1 as a possible D gene (5 bases). Germline-derived CDR1 and CDR2 are SGHRS and YFSETQ. V was clipped by 4 bases and J by 8 bases, with 21 bases between them. CDR3 length: 15 residues. The CDR3 region has the DNA TGCGCCAGCAGCGTGGAGGGCCGGCAGGGTCGGGGCTACACCTTC. Encoded protein: CASSVEGRQGRGYTF.

The V gene is TRBV11-2, the J gene TRBJ2-1, with 7 bases lining up with TRBD2. Looked up from germline, CDR1 is SGHAT and CDR2 is FQNNGV. This CDR3 comprises 14 residues. V lost 4 bases to trimming and J lost 9 bases; unmatched junction nucleotides: 9. Here the CDR3 reads CASSWSSGKVEQFF. The DNA of the CDR3 is TGTGCCAGCAGCTGGTCTAGCGGCAAGGTTGAGCAGTTCTTC.

This rearrangement joins TRBV24-1 to TRBJ2-2; 11 positions match TRBD1. The germline gives CDR1 KGHDR, CDR2 SFDVKD. The CDR3 length is 16 residues. Unmatched junction bases numbered 4, after V lost 2 bases and J lost 6 bases. CDR3 sequence (DNA): TGTGCCACCAGTGATTCCGGACAGGGGGCGGCCGGGGAGCTGTTTTTT. Translating gives CATSDSGQGAAGELFF.

The genes are TRBV7-8 and TRBJ2-7; 7 nucleotides agree with TRBD2. Germline assignment: CDR1 SGHVS and CDR2 FQNEAQ. The V gene end was trimmed by 5 bases and the J gene end by 3 bases; junction bases not matched to a gene: 13. There are 16 residues in the CDR3. This chain's CDR3 is CASSQGSGIIIYEQYF. CDR3 sequence (DNA): TGTGCCAGCAGCCAGGGCAGCGGGATTATTATCTACGAGCAGTACTTC.

The chain has TRBV20-1 and TRBJ2-1; D is unclear. The V gene's germline CDR1 is DFQATT and CDR2 SNEGSKA (reference sequence). The CDR3 sequence is 11 residues long. V was pared by 3 bases and J by 6 bases, with 6 bases between. The CDR3 sequence: CSASGPNEQFF. CDR3 nucleotide sequence: TGCAGTGCTAGTGGGCCCAATGAGCAGTTCTTC.

CDR3 DNA: TGTGCCACGGTGGCGGCGGACAGGGGATATGTGGCAGATACGCAGTATTTT. This translates into CATVAADRGYVADTQYF. The chain combines TRBV10-3 with TRBJ2-3, with TRBD1 identical over 9 bases. The CDR3 runs 17 residues. With 10 bases clipped from V and 4 bases from J, the junction kept 18 bases outside the gene matches. Germline values: CDR1 ENHRY, CDR2 SYGVKD.

This chain connects TRBV19 to TRBJ2-1, with 12 bases identical to TRBD2. CDR1 and CDR2 (germline): LNHDA, SQIVND (reference sequence). Losses at the gene ends were 10 bases for V and 6 bases for J; bases not matched to a gene: 4. The CDR3 runs to 13 residues. The CDR3 spells CATATSGSNEQFF. CDR3 DNA sequence: TGTGCCACCGCGACTAGCGGGAGCAATGAGCAGTTCTTC.

This chain links TRBV28 with TRBJ2-6; a weak D match, TRBD1 (6 bases). Deletions cut 1 base from V and 7 bases from J, with 20 bases between. Germline V CDR1 and CDR2: MDHEN, SYDVKM. The CDR3 has 18 residues. CDR3 loop: CASSLSGTRWMGANVLTF. The CDR3, as DNA: TGTGCCAGCAGTTTATCTGGGACAAGGTGGATGGGAGCCAACGTCCTGACTTTC.

To note about this clone: Other DNA sequences in this sample translate to the same CDR3. This chain uses TRBV20-1 with TRBJ2-3; D call uncertain. CDR1 and CDR2 (germline): DFQATT, SNEGSKA (reference sequence). The CDR3 loop spans 11 amino acids. The V end was cut by 2 bases, the J end by 4 bases, with 4 bases between. The CDR3 protein is CSARRADTQYF. The DNA for the CDR3 is TGCAGTGCTAGACGGGCAGATACGCAGTATTTT.

This chain connects TRBV5-1 to TRBJ2-2; 7 bases fit TRBD1. CDR1 is SGHRS, CDR2 YFSETQ, per germline. The V gene end was trimmed by 3 bases and the J gene end by 8 bases; junction bases not matched to a gene: 19. This CDR3 is 18 amino acids long. This CDR3 is CASSSRGTGTALRGELFF. As DNA, the CDR3 is TGCGCCAGCAGCTCGCGTGGAACCGGGACAGCCTTGAGGGGGGAGCTGTTTTTT.

This clone appeared once. The J gene is TRBJ2-7, the V gene TRBV6-5; 10 bases map to TRBD1. Germline V lookup: CDR1 MNHEY, CDR2 SVGAGI. Trimming at V came to 4 bases and at J to 2 bases, leaving 8 bases not matched to a gene. The CDR3 contains 16 residues. The CDR3 coding sequence is TGTGCCAGCAGTTGGTCTCCGGGACAGGGGCCCTACGAGCAGTACTTC. Residues: CASSWSPGQGPYEQYF.

This rearrangement joins TRBV9 to TRBJ2-7, with TRBD2 as a possible D gene (5 bases). The CDR3 runs to 16 residues. The germline gives CDR1 SGDLS, CDR2 YYNGEE. V was cut by 0 bases and J by 7 bases, with 20 bases left in between. The CDR3 here is CASSVVGLAEAGEQYF. CDR3 coding DNA: TGTGCCAGCAGCGTAGTAGGGCTAGCCGAAGCCGGGGAGCAGTACTTC.

The rearrangement links TRBV6-5 to TRBJ2-1; possibly TRBD1 for D (6 bases). The V gene lost 1 base and the J gene lost 7 bases, with 8 bases spanning the gap. The CDR3 is 13 residues long. Per the germline V gene, CDR1 is MNHEY and CDR2 is SVGAGI. The CDR3 sequence is CASSYFTGNEQFF. For the CDR3, the DNA is TGTGCCAGCAGTTACTTCACAGGGAATGAGCAGTTCTTC.

This clone appeared a few times. The chain recombines TRBV7-6 with TRBJ1-1; unclear D gene. Trimming pared 0 bases from V and 11 bases from J, leaving 13 bases between. The germline gives CDR1 SGHVS, CDR2 FNYEAQ. This CDR3 region has 13 residues. The CDR3 reads CASSLATGGEAFF. Written as DNA, the CDR3 is TGTGCCAGCAGCTTAGCAACGGGCGGGGAGGCTTTCTTT.

The chain is built from TRBV19 and TRBJ2-7; D possibly corresponds to TRBD2 (5 bases). CDR1 is LNHDA, CDR2 SQIVND, per germline (reference sequence). V was shortened by 5 bases and J by 3 bases, with 17 bases between the two germline ends. The CDR3 has 15 residues. The CDR3 here is CASSQRHGRDYEQYF. The CDR3 coding sequence is TGTGCCAGTAGTCAACGCCACGGACGGGACTACGAGCAGTACTTC.